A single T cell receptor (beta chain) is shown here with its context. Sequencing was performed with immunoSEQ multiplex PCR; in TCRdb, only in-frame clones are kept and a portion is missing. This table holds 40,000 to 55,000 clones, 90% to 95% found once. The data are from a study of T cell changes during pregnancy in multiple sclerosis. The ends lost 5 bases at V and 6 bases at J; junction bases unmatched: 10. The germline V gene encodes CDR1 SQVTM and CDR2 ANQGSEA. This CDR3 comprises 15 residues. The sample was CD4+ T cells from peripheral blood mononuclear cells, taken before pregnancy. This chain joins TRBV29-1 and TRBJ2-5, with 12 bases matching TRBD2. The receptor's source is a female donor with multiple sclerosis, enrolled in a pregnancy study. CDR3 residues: CSVYGIGLAGQTQYF. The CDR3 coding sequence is TGCAGCGTTTATGGGATAGGACTAGCGGGACAGACCCAGTACTTC. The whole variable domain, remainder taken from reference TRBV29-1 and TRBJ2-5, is SAVISQKPSRDICQRGTSLTIQCQVDSQVTMMFWYRQQPGQSLTLIATANQGSEATYESGFVIDKFPISRPNLTFSTLTVSNMSPEDSSIYLCSVYGIGLAGQTQYFGPGTRLLVL.